The next 5 T cell receptor beta chains were all read from a single sample in a study of OX40 agonist ivuxolimab in advanced cancers. Assay used: immunoSEQ multiplex PCR; TCRdb lists only in-frame clones, some missing. The sample records 75,000 to 100,000 clones, approximately 84% being singletons. The sample consisted of CD4+ or CD8+ T cells sorted from blood, taken in a trial of the OX40 agonist ivuxolimab. The source is an adult with an advanced solid tumor such as melanoma, head and neck, liver or kidney cancer.

V and J are TRBV4-2 and TRBJ2-5; 15 bases map to TRBD2. The CDR3 is 20 residues long. V shed 5 bases, J shed 1 base, and the junction held 14 bases outside the gene matches. The germline CDR1 and CDR2 sequences are LGHNA and YNFKEQ. CDR3 protein: CASSSLRPGLAGGPQETQYF. CDR3 nucleotide sequence: TGTGCCAGCAGCTCCCTCCGCCCCGGACTAGCGGGAGGGCCCCAAGAGACCCAGTACTTC.

This rearrangement joins TRBV6-5 to TRBJ2-3; 7 bases line up with TRBD2. Looked up from germline, CDR1 is MNHEY and CDR2 is SVGAGI. CDR3 length: 16 residues. V was pared by 0 bases and J by 4 bases, with 7 bases of the junction left unmatched. The chain's CDR3 is CASSYSPTSSADTQYF. CDR3 coding DNA: TGTGCCAGCAGTTACTCCCCGACTAGCAGCGCAGATACGCAGTATTTT.

This chain links TRBV5-4 with TRBJ2-3; 8 bases line up with TRBD2. With V trimmed by 6 bases and J by 2 bases, 5 bases remained unmatched. Germline lookup yields CDR1 SGHNT and CDR2 YYREEE (reference sequence). There are 14 residues in the CDR3. The DNA of the CDR3 is TGTGCCAGCAAGACCGGGGGGGTCACAGATACGCAGTATTTT. Translation gives CASKTGGVTDTQYF. Combining the CDR3 with reference TRBV5-4 and TRBJ2-3 gives the whole variable domain ETGVTQSPTHLIKTRGQQVTLRCSSQSGHNTVSWYQQALGQGPQFIFQYYREEENGRGNFPPRFSGLQFPNYSSELNVNALELDDSALYLCASKTGGVTDTQYFGPGTRLTVL.

This chain uses TRBV14 with TRBJ2-2; maybe TRBD1 (5 bases). The CDR3 loop spans 16 amino acids. The germline V gene encodes CDR1 SGHDN and CDR2 FVKESK. Deletions cut 4 bases from V and 3 bases from J, with 15 bases between. CDR3 sequence: CASSPVGALYTGELFF. The CDR3 nucleotides read TGTGCCAGCAGCCCCGTAGGGGCTTTGTACACCGGGGAGCTGTTTTTT.

This chain joins TRBV6-5 and TRBJ2-7, with D tentatively TRBD1 or TRBD2 (5 bases each). Germline CDR1 reads MNHEY; CDR2 reads SVGAGI. The CDR3 sequence is 14 residues long. Trimming pared 3 bases from V and 2 bases from J, leaving 11 bases between. CDR3 protein: CASSYRDVAYEQYF. CDR3 in DNA: TGTGCCAGCAGTTATAGGGACGTAGCCTACGAGCAGTACTTC.